Below are 21 T cell receptor beta chains sequenced from a single sample in a study of blood T cell repertoires in COVID-19. Data came from immunoSEQ multiplex PCR; TCRdb stores just in-frame clones and leaves some out. Found here are about 20,000 clones, 79% of them singletons; the top ten hold 45% to 70%. The sample comprised peripheral blood. These receptors came from a man older than 75 with acute or convalescent COVID-19.

This chain uses TRBV5-8 with TRBJ2-7, with D maybe TRBD2 (5 bases). This CDR3 is built from 13 residues. CDR1 and CDR2 from the germline V gene are SGHTS and YDEGEE. V dropped 1 base and J dropped 4 bases, with 9 bases sitting between them. CDR3 residues: CASSLRGTYEQYF. CDR3 in DNA: TGTGCCAGCAGCTTGCGGGGTACGTACGAGCAGTACTTC.

The rearrangement links TRBV6-5 to TRBJ2-1; 8 bases map to TRBD2. Germline V gives CDR1 MNHEY, CDR2 SVGAGI. CDR3 size: 15 residues. V lost 0 bases, J lost 6 bases, and 4 bases stayed unmatched. CDR3 sequence reads: CASSYSGLGSNEQFF. The CDR3 bases are TGTGCCAGCAGTTACTCGGGACTAGGAAGCAATGAGCAGTTCTTC.

The rearrangement links TRBV24-1 to TRBJ1-4; 12 nucleotides match TRBD1. V shed 4 bases and J 1 base; nucleotides not matched to a gene: 6. The CDR3 runs 18 residues. The germline V gene has CDR1 KGHDR and CDR2 SFDVKD. The chain's CDR3 is CATSEPGQGAVTNEKLFF. In DNA, the CDR3 is TGTGCCACCAGTGAGCCGGGACAGGGGGCCGTAACTAATGAAAAACTGTTTTTT.

The chain links TRBV7-8 to TRBJ2-5; 8 positions match TRBD1. Germline trimming cut 1 base from V and 5 bases from J; bases unmatched to any gene: 12. The CDR3 sequence is 17 residues long. Germline CDR1 reads SGHVS; CDR2 reads FQNEAQ. In DNA form, the CDR3 reads TGTGCCAGCAGCTTAGATGTACCAGGGGGCTATCCGGAGACCCAGTACTTC. It codes for CASSLDVPGGYPETQYF.

J is TRBJ1-3 and V is TRBV18; no definite D call. Germline V gene lookup returns CDR1 KGHSH and CDR2 LQKENI. V was trimmed by 3 bases and J by 3 bases, leaving 15 bases between them. The CDR3 consists of 16 residues. This chain's CDR3 is CASSPSVPWIGNTIYF. CDR3 DNA sequence: TGTGCCAGCTCACCGAGCGTTCCTTGGATTGGAAACACCATATATTTT.

The chain employs TRBV7-2 and TRBJ1-5; D gene ambiguous. This CDR3 has 14 residues. The germline V gene has CDR1 SGHTA and CDR2 FQGNSA. Trimming pared 5 bases from V and 4 bases from J, leaving 12 bases between. This chain's CDR3 is CASSLRTGNQPQHF. CDR3 coding DNA: TGTGCCAGCAGCCTGCGGACGGGAAATCAGCCCCAGCATTTT.

The CDR3 sequence: CASSWAAGSQLFF. The CDR3 nucleotides read TGTGCCAGCAGCTGGGCCGCTGGATCCCAACTGTTTTTT. The J gene is TRBJ1-4, the V gene TRBV5-4; D unclear. This CDR3 has 13 amino acids. Germline V gene sequence: CDR1 SGHNT, CDR2 YYREEE (reference sequence). Trimming removed 3 bases from V and 12 bases from J, with 15 bases in between.

This chain's CDR3 is CASSQASSGNTIYF. In DNA form, the CDR3 reads TGTGCCAGCAGCCAAGCGAGCTCTGGAAACACCATATATTTT. The chain has TRBV3-1 (or the pseudogene TRBV3-2) and TRBJ1-3; no firm D call. Germline V gives CDR1 LGHDT, CDR2 YNNKEL (reference sequence). Trimming removed 1 base at V and 0 bases at J, with 4 bases between. The CDR3 spans 14 residues.

The rearrangement uses TRBV4-3 and TRBJ1-1; 10 bases agree with TRBD1. V lost 1 base, J lost 0 bases, and 5 bases stayed unmatched. CDR1 is LGHNA, CDR2 YSLEER, per germline. There are 17 residues in the CDR3. This CDR3 reads CASSQGGTGAMNTEAFF. CDR3 DNA sequence: TGCGCCAGCAGCCAAGGTGGGACAGGGGCCATGAACACTGAAGCTTTCTTT.

V and J are TRBV30 and TRBJ1-4; D is uncertain. The CDR3 extends over 15 amino acids. V lost 3 bases and J lost 3, with 14 bases in between. Per the germline V gene, CDR1 is GTSNPN and CDR2 is SVGIG (reference sequence). In DNA form, the CDR3 reads TGTGCCTGGAGCGAGGTTCGGGGTTCTAATGAAAAACTGTTTTTT. This encodes CAWSEVRGSNEKLFF.

The V call is TRBV18, the J call TRBJ2-5; 8 bases agree with TRBD1. The CDR3 spans 18 residues. After removal of 0 bases from V and 3 bases from J, the junction contained 12 bases not matched to a gene. Per germline, CDR1 KGHSH and CDR2 LQKENI. Here the CDR3 reads CASSPPFITWTGKETQYF. In DNA form, the CDR3 reads TGTGCCAGCTCACCACCTTTCATAACATGGACAGGGAAAGAGACCCAGTACTTC. Complete variable domain (other parts from reference TRBV18 and TRBJ2-5): NAGVMQNPRHLVRRRGQEARLRCSPMKGHSHVYWYRQLPEEGLKFMVYLQKENIIDESGMPKERFSAEFPKEGPSILRIQQVVRGDSAAYFCASSPPFITWTGKETQYFGPGTRLLVL.

The J gene is TRBJ2-7, the V gene TRBV24-1; a possible D gene is TRBD1 (6 bases). Germline V gives CDR1 KGHDR, CDR2 SFDVKD. This CDR3 region has 17 residues. V shed 0 bases and J shed 4 bases, with 18 bases lying between them. The CDR3 here is CATSDLVAPRQGYEQYV. Here the CDR3 DNA reads TGTGCCACCAGTGATTTGGTGGCGCCACGGCAGGGGTACGAGCAGTACGTC.

V gene TRBV5-4 combines with J gene TRBJ1-1; 7 bases agree with TRBD1. The junction had 6 bases not matched to a gene; V was cut back by 1 base and J by 3 bases. Per germline, CDR1 SGHNT and CDR2 YYREEE (reference sequence). The CDR3 consists of 15 residues. The CDR3 loop is CASSLQDRRHTEAFF. The CDR3 bases are TGTGCCAGCAGCTTGCAGGACAGGCGGCACACTGAAGCTTTCTTT.

This clone was recorded only once. This chain connects TRBV6-2 or TRBV6-3 to TRBJ1-5; possibly TRBD1 for D (5 bases). Trimming removed 5 bases at V and 4 bases at J, with 9 bases between. CDR1 MNHEY and CDR2 SVGEGT come from the germline V gene. This CDR3 has 13 amino acids. The CDR3 coding sequence is TGTGCCAGCAGTATGCAGGGAAATCAGCCCCAGCATTTT. As protein: CASSMQGNQPQHF.

The genes are TRBV12-5 and TRBJ1-5, with 8 bases identical to TRBD1. CDR3 length: 15 amino acids. V shed 6 bases, J shed 6 bases, and the junction held 10 bases outside the gene matches. CDR1 LGHNT and CDR2 FRNRAP come from the germline V gene. The CDR3 DNA reads TGTGCTAGTGGACAAGGACAGGGATTTCCTCAGCCCCAGCATTTT. It is translated as CASGQGQGFPQPQHF.

This chain joins TRBV5-5 and TRBJ2-1, with 10 bases aligning to TRBD2. CDR1 is SGHKS and CDR2 is YYEKEE in the germline V gene (reference sequence). The CDR3 length is 15 residues. With 0 bases clipped from V and 9 bases from J, the junction kept 6 bases outside the gene matches. Written as DNA, the CDR3 is TGTGCCAGCAGCTTGGCTAGCGGGAGTGCGACTGAGCAGTTCTTC. Translated: CASSLASGSATEQFF.

This clone was counted a few times. This rearrangement joins TRBV28 to TRBJ2-7, with unresolved D. The CDR3 consists of 13 residues. The germline CDR1 and CDR2 sequences are MDHEN and SYDVKM. Trimming removed 3 bases at V and 3 bases at J, with 9 bases between. DNA for the CDR3: TGTGCCAGCAGTTTGGTTGGCAACTACGAGCAGTACTTC. Protein: CASSLVGNYEQYF.

V is TRBV3-1 (or the pseudogene TRBV3-2) and J is TRBJ1-2, with 8 bases lining up with TRBD1. This CDR3 is 15 amino acids long. V lost 1 base to trimming and J lost 3 bases; unmatched junction nucleotides: 4. Germline lookup yields CDR1 LGHDT and CDR2 YNNKEL (reference sequence). The chain's CDR3 is CASSQGTGRDYGYTF. The CDR3 DNA reads as TGTGCCAGCAGCCAAGGGACAGGGAGGGACTATGGCTACACCTTC.

In this sample, this clone turned up a few times. The chain has TRBV19 and TRBJ1-3; a weak D match, TRBD1 (5 bases). Germline-derived CDR1 and CDR2 are LNHDA and SQIVND (reference sequence). V lost 3 bases to trimming and J lost 1 base, with 13 bases between them. CDR3 size: 16 residues. CDR3 protein: CASSIDSAQSGNTIYF. DNA for the CDR3: TGTGCCAGTAGTATCGACAGCGCACAGTCTGGAAACACCATATATTTT. Together with reference TRBV19 and TRBJ1-3, the CDR3 gives the full variable domain: DGGITQSPKYLFRKEGQNVTLSCEQNLNHDAMYWYRQDPGQGLRLIYYSQIVNDFQKGDIAEGYSVSREKKESFPLTVTSAQKNPTAFYLCASSIDSAQSGNTIYFGEGSWLTVV.

This clone occurred once. J is TRBJ1-1 and V is TRBV5-1; D is perhaps TRBD1 (6 bases). The CDR3 length is 14 residues. V was shortened by 1 base and J by 0 bases, with 7 bases between the two germline ends. In germline, CDR1 is SGHRS, CDR2 YFSETQ. Here the CDR3 DNA reads TGCGCCAGCAGCTTGCCAGGGGTGAACACTGAAGCTTTCTTT. Its protein product is CASSLPGVNTEAFF.

The V and J genes are TRBV15 and TRBJ2-3; the match to TRBD2 covers 7 bases. Germline lookup yields CDR1 LNHNV and CDR2 YYDKDF (reference sequence). V was clipped by 0 bases and J by 8 bases; unmatched bases: 11. The CDR3 is 16 residues long. As DNA, the CDR3 is TGTGCCACCAGCAGAGATCAGGCTAGCGGCAGTGGTACGCAGTATTTT. It codes for CATSRDQASGSGTQYF.